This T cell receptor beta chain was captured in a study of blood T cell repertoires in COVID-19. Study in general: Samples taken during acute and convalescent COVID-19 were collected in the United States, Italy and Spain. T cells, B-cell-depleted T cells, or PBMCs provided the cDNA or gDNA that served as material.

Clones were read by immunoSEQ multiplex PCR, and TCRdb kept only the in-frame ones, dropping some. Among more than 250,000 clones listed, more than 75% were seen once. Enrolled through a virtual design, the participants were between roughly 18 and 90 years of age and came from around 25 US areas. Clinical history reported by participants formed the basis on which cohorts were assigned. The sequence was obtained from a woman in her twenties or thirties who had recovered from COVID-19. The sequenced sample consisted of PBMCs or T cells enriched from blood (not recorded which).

CDR3 DNA sequence: TGTGCCAGCAGCCAAGAAACCGGGACATTCCATACTAACTATGGCTACACCTTC. Translating gives CASSQETGTFHTNYGYTF. The rearrangement links TRBV4-2 to TRBJ1-2; D is possibly TRBD1 (6 bases). Trimming removed 0 bases at V and 0 bases at J, with 17 bases between. Per the germline V gene, CDR1 is LGHNA and CDR2 is YNFKEQ. This CDR3 contains 18 residues.